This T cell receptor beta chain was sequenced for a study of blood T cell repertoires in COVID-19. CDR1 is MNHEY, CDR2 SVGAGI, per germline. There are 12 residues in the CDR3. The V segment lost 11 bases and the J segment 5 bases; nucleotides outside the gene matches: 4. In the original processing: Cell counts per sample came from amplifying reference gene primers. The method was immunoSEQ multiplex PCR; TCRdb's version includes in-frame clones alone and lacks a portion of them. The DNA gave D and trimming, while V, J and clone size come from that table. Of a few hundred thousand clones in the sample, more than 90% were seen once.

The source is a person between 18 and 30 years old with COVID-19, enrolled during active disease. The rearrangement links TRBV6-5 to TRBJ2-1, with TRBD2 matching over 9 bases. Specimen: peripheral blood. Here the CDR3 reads CAVAGVDNEQFF. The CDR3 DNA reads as TGTGCCGTAGCGGGAGTGGACAATGAGCAGTTCTTC.